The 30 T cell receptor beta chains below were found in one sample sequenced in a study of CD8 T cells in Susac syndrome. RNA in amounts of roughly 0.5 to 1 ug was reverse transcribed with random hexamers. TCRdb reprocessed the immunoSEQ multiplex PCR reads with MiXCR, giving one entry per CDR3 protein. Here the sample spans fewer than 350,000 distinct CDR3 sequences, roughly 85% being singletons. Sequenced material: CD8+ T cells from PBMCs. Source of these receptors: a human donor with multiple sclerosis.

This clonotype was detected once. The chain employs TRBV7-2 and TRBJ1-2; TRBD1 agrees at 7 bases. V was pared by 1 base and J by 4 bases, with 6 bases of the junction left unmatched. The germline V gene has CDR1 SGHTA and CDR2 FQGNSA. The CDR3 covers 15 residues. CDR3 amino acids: CASSLVETGLYGYTF. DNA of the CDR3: TGTGCCAGCAGCTTAGTTGAGACAGGGCTCTATGGCTACACCTTC.

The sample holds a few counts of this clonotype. CDR3 residues: CASSLEPALARPEYEQYF. CDR3 sequence (DNA): TGTGCCAGCAGCTTAGAACCCGCCCTGGCTAGGCCCGAATACGAGCAGTACTTC. J is TRBJ2-7 and V is TRBV11-2; D uncertain. The ends were cut back, 0 bases at V and 4 bases at J, with 22 bases in the middle. This CDR3 is built from 18 residues. Germline CDR1 SGHAT, CDR2 FQNNGV. The full variable domain, completed using reference TRBV11-2 and TRBJ2-7, is EAGVAQSPRYKIIEKRQSVAFWCNPISGHATLYWYQQILGQGPKLLIQFQNNGVVDDSQLPKDRFSAERLKGVDSTLKIQPAKLEDSAVYLCASSLEPALARPEYEQYFGPGTRLTVT.

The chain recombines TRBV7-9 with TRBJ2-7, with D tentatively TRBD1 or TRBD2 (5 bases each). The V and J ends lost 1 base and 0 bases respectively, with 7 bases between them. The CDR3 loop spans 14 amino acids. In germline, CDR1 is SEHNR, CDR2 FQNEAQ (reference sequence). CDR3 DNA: TGTGCCAGCAGCTTAGATGGGGGCTCCTACGAGCAGTACTTC. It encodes CASSLDGGSYEQYF.

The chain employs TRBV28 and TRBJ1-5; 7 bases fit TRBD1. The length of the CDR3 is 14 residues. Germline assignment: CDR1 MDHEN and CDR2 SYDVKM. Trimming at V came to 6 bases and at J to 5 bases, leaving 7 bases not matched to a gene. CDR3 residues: CASSPYQGDQPQHF. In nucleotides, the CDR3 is TGTGCCAGCAGCCCCTACCAGGGGGATCAGCCCCAGCATTTT. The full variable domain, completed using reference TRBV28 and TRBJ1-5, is DVKVTQSSRYLVKRTGEKVFLECVQDMDHENMFWYRQDPGLGLRLIYFSYDVKMKEKGDIPEGYSVSREKKERFSLILESASTNQTSMYLCASSPYQGDQPQHFGDGTRLSIL.

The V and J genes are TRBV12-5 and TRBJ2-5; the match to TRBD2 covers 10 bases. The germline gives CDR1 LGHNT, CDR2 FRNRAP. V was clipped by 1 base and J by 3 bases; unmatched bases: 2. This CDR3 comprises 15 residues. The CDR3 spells CASGLALAGEETQYF. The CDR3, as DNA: TGTGCTAGTGGTTTGGCCCTAGCGGGGGAAGAGACCCAGTACTTC.

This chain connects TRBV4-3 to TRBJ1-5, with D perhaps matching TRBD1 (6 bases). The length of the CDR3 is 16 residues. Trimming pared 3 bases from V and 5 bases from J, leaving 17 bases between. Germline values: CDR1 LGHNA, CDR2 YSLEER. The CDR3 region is CASSQGRGQSHQPQHF. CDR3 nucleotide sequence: TGCGCCAGCAGCCAGGGGCGGGGGCAGTCGCATCAGCCCCAGCATTTT.

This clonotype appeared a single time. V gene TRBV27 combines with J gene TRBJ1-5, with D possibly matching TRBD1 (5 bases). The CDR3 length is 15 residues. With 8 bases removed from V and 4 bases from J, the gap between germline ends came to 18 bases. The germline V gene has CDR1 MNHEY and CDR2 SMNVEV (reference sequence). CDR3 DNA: TGTGCCAGCGGAACCCTCCCGGGGCCTAATCAGCCCCAGCATTTT. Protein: CASGTLPGPNQPQHF.

The CDR3, as DNA: TGTGCCAGCAGCCAAGTGGATGGACTAGCGGGAGGGAAGTCGACAGATACGCAGTATTTT. It encodes CASSQVDGLAGGKSTDTQYF. This rearrangement joins TRBV3-1 to TRBJ2-3, with 15 bases that match TRBD2. After removal of 1 base from V and 3 bases from J, the junction contained 11 bases not matched to a gene. From germline, CDR1 is LGHDT and CDR2 YNNKEL (reference sequence). This CDR3 is 20 amino acids long.

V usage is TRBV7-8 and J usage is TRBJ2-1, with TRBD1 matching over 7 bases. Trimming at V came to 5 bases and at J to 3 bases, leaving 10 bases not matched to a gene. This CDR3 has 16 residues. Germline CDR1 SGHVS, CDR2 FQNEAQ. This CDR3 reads CASSVTGDAVYNEQFF. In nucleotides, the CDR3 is TGTGCCAGCAGCGTAACAGGGGACGCTGTCTACAATGAGCAGTTCTTC.

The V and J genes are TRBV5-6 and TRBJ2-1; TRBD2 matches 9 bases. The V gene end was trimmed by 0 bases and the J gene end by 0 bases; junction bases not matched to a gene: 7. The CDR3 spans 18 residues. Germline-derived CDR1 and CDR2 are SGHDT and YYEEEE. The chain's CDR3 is CASSLAPSGISSYNEQFF. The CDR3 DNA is TGTGCCAGCAGCTTGGCCCCTAGCGGGATCTCCTCCTACAATGAGCAGTTCTTC.

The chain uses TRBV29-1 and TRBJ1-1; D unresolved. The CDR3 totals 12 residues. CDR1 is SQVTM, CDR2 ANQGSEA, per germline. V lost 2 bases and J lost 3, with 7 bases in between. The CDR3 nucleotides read TGCAGCGTTGAACCTAGAGACACTGAAGCTTTCTTT. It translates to CSVEPRDTEAFF.

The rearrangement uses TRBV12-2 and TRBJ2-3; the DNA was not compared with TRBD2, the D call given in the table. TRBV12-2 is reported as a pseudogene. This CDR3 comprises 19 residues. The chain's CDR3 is CASRYHSGRGLRCTDTQYF. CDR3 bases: TGTGCAAGTCGATACCATAGCGGGAGGGGATTGAGGTGCACAGATACGCAGTATTTT.

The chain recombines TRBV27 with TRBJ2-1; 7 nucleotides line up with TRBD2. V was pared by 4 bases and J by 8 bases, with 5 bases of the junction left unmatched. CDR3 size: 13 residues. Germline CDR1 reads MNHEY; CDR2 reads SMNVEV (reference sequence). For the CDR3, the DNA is TGTGCCAGCAGTTCTACTAGCGAAGATGAGCAGTTCTTC. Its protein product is CASSSTSEDEQFF.

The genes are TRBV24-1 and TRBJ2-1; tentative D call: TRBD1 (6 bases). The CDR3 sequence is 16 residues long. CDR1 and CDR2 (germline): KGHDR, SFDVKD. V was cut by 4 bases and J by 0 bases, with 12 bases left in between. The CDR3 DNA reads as TGTGCCACCAGTGAAAGGACAGTCCTCTCCTACAATGAGCAGTTCTTC. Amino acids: CATSERTVLSYNEQFF.

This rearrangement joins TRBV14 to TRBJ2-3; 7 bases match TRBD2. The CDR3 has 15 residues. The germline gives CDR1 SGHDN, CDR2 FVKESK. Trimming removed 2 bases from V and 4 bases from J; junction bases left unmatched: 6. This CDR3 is CASSQTTSLADTQYF. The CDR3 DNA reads TGTGCCAGCAGCCAAACGACTAGCTTAGCAGATACGCAGTATTTT.

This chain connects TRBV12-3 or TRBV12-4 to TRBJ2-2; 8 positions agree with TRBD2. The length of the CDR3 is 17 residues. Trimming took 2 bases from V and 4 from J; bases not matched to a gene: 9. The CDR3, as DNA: TGTGCCAGCAGTTTATTTGGGGGACTAGGTGTCACCGGGGAGCTGTTTTTT. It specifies CASSLFGGLGVTGELFF.

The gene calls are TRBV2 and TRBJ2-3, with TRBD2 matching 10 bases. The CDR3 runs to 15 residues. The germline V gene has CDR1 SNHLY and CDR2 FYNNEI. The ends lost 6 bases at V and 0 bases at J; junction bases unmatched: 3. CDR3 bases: TGTGCCAGCAGGATGACTAGCGGGAGCACAGATACGCAGTATTTT. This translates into CASRMTSGSTDTQYF.

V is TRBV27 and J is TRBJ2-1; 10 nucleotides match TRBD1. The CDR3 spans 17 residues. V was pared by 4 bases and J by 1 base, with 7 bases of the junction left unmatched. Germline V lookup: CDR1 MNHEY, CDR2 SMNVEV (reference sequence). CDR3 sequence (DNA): TGTGCCAGCAGTTCTAGACAGGGGGCAGAGTCCTACAATGAGCAGTTCTTC. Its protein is CASSSRQGAESYNEQFF.

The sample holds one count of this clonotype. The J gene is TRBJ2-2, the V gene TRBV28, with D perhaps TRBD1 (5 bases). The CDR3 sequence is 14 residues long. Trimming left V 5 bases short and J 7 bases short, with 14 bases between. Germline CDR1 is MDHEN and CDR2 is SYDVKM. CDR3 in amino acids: CASSLLGEGGELFF. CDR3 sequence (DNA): TGTGCCAGCAGTCTGCTAGGGGAAGGCGGGGAGCTGTTTTTT.

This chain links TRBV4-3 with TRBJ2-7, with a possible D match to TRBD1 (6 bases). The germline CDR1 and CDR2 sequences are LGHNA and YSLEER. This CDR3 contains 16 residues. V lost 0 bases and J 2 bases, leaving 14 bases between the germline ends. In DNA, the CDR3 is TGCGCCAGCAGCCAAGATAAGGGGGATTACCCCTACGAGCAGTACTTC. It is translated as CASSQDKGDYPYEQYF.

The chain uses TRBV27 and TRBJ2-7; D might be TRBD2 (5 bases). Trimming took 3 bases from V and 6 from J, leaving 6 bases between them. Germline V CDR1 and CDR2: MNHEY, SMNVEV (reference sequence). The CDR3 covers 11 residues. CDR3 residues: CASSFGVEQYF. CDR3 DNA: TGTGCCAGCAGTTTCGGGGTCGAGCAGTACTTC.

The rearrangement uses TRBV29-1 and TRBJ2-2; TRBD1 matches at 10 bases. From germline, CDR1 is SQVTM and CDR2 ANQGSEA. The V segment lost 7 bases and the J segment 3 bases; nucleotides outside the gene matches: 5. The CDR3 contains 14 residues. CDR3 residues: CSGRQGAYTGELFF. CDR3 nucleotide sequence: TGCAGCGGAAGACAGGGGGCTTACACCGGGGAGCTGTTTTTT.

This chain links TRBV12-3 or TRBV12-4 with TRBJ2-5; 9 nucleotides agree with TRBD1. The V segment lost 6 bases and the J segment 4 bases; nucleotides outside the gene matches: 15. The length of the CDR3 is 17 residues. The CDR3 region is CASSHGSGTGLRETQYF. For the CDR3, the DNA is TGTGCCAGCAGCCACGGTTCCGGGACAGGGCTTCGAGAGACCCAGTACTTC.

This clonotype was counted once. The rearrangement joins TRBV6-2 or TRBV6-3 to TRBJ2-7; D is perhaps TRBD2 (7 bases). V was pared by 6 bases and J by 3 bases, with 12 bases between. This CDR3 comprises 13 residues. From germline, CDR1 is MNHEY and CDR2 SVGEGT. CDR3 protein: CASRTGGYYEQYF. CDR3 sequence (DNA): TGTGCCAGCAGGACGGGGGGCTACTACGAGCAGTACTTC.

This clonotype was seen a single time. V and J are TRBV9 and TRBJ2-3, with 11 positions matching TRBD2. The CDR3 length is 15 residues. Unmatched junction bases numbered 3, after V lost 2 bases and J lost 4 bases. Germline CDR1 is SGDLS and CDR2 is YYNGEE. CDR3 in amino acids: CASSVSGRAPDTQYF. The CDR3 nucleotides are TGTGCCAGCAGCGTTAGCGGGAGGGCCCCAGATACGCAGTATTTT.

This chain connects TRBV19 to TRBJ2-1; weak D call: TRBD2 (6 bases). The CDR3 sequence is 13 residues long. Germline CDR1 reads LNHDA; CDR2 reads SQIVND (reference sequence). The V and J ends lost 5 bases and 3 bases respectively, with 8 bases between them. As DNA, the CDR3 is TGTGCCAGTAGTGCGGGACTCTACAATGAGCAGTTCTTC. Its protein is CASSAGLYNEQFF.

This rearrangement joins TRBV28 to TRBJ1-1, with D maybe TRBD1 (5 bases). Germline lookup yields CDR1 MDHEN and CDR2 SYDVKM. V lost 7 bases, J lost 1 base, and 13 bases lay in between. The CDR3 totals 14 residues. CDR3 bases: TGTGCCAGCAACAAATCAGGGTGGAACACTGAAGCTTTCTTT. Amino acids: CASNKSGWNTEAFF.

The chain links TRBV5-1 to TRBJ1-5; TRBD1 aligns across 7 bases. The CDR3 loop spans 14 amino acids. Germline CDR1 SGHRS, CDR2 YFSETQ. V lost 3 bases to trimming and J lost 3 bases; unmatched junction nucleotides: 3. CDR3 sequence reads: CASSWTGLNQPQHF. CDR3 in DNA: TGCGCCAGCAGCTGGACAGGACTCAATCAGCCCCAGCATTTT.

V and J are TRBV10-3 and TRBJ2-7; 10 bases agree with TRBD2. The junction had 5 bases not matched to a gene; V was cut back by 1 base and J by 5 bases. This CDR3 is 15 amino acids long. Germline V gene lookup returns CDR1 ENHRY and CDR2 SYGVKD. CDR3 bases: TGTGCCATCAGTGAGTATCGGCTAGCGGGAGACGAGCAGTACTTC. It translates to CAISEYRLAGDEQYF.

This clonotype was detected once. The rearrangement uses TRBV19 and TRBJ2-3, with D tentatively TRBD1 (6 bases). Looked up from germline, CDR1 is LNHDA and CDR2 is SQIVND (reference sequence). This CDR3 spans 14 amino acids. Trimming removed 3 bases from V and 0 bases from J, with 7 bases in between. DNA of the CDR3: TGTGCCAGTAGTATGACAGGCAGCACAGATACGCAGTATTTT. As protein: CASSMTGSTDTQYF.